What follows describes a single TCR beta chain. The data are from a study of technical replicates of blood from a few donors. Germline CDR1 reads MNHEY; CDR2 reads SVGAGI. Trimming took 0 bases from V and 2 from J, leaving 13 bases between them. This CDR3 is 16 amino acids long. Profiling relied on immunoSEQ multiplex PCR, and the TCRdb table lists in-frame clones only, not all of them. This sample has fewer than 85,000 clones, with about 96% found just once. Sequenced material: T cells isolated from PBMCs. V usage is TRBV6-5 and J usage is TRBJ2-5; possible D gene TRBD2, 5 bases. The TCR sequence derives from a human donor in good health. CDR3 protein: CASSYSVPGGQETQYF. CDR3 coding DNA: TGTGCCAGCAGTTACTCGGTTCCGGGCGGGCAAGAGACCCAGTACTTC.